This entry is about one T cell receptor beta chain. Its specificity is unknown. This sample stems from a study of T cell responses to AZD1222 COVID-19 vaccine. Clones were read by immunoSEQ multiplex PCR, and TCRdb kept only the in-frame ones, dropping some. The sample yields 180,000 or so clones, 85% to 95% seen once. The V and J ends lost 5 bases and 4 bases respectively, with 9 bases between them. The length of the CDR3 is 12 residues. CDR1 is SGHVS, CDR2 FQNEAQ, per germline. Study conclusions and caveats: Spike-specific TCRs gained breadth and depth after people received two AZD1222 doses. Nearly half of unique spike-specific TCRs reportedly avoided B.1.351 and B.1.1.7 mutated regions. Sampling captured repertoires only after the peak T cell response.

This TCR derives from an adult who received the AZD1222 COVID-19 vaccine. The source was peripheral blood, collected 28 days after the second AZD1222 dose. The gene calls are TRBV7-8 and TRBJ2-7, with D hard to call. CDR3: CASSPRAYEQYF. CDR3 bases: TGTGCCAGCAGCCCTCGCGCATACGAGCAGTACTTC.